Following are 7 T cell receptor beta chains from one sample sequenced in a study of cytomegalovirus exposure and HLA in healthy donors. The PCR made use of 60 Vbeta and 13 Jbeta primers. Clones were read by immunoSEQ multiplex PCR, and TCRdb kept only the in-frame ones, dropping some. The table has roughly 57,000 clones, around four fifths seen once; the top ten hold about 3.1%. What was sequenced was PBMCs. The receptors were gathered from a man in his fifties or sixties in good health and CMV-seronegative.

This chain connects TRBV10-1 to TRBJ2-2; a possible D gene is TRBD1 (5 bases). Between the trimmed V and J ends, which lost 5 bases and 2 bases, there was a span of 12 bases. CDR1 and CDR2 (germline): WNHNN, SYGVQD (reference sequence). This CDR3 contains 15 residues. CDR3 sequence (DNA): TGCGCCAGCAGTCCCCTCGGACAAAACACCGGGGAGCTGTTTTTT. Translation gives CASSPLGQNTGELFF.

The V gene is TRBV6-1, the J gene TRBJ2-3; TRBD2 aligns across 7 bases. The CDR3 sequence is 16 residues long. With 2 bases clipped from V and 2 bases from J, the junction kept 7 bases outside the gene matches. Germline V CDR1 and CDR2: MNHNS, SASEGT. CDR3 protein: CASSESPSGYTDTQYF. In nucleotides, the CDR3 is TGTGCCAGCAGTGAAAGTCCTAGCGGATACACAGATACGCAGTATTTT.

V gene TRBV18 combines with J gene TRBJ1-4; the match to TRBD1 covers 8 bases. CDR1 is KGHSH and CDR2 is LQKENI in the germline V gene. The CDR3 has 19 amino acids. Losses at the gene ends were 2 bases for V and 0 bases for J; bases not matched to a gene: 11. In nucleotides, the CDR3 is TGTGCCAGCTCACCAACCGGGACAGGCCCATATGCAACTAATGAAAAACTGTTTTTT. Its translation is CASSPTGTGPYATNEKLFF.

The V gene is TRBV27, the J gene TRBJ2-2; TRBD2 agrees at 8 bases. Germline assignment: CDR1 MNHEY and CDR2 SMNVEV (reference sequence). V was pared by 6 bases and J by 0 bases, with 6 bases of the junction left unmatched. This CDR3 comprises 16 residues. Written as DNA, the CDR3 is TGTGCCAGCAGGGAAACACTAGCGGCGAACACCGGGGAGCTGTTTTTT. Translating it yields CASRETLAANTGELFF.

The CDR3 DNA follows: TGTGCCAGCAGCATGACTCCGGCTATGTACTTC. This translates into CASSMTPAMYF. This chain connects TRBV6-6 to TRBJ2-4; D not resolved. This CDR3 region has 11 residues. V lost 6 bases, J lost 15 bases, and 15 bases lay in between. Germline V lookup: CDR1 MNHNY, CDR2 SVGAGI (reference sequence).

The CDR3 DNA reads as TGTGCCAGCAGGCCGGGACAGCCTAATGAAGCTTTCTTT. Protein: CASRPGQPNEAFF. V usage is TRBV6-5 and J usage is TRBJ1-1, with 7 bases fitting TRBD1. The trim removed 6 bases at V and 7 bases at J, leaving 8 bases unmatched. The germline gives CDR1 MNHEY, CDR2 SVGAGI. The CDR3 is 13 residues long.

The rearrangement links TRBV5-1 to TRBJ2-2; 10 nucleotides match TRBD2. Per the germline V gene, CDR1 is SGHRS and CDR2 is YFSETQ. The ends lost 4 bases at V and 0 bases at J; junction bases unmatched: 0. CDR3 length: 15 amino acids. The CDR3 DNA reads TGCGCCAGCAGCACTAGCGGGGCGAACACCGGGGAGCTGTTTTTT. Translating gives CASSTSGANTGELFF.